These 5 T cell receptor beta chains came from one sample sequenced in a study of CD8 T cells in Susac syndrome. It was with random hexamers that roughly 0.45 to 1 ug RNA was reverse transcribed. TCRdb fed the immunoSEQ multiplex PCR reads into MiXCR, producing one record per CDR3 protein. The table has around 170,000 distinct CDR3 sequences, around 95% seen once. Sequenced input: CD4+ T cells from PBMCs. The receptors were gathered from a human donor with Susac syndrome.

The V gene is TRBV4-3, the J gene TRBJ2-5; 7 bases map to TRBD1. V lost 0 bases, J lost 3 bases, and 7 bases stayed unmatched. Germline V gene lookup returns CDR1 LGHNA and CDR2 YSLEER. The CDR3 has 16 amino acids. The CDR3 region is CASSQEGTGTEETQYF. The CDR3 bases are TGCGCCAGCAGCCAAGAGGGTACCGGGACAGAAGAGACCCAGTACTTC.

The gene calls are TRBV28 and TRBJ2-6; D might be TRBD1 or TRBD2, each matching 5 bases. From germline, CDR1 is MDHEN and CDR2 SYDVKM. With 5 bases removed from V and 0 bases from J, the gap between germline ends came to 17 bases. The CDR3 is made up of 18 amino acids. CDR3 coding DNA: TGTGCCAGCAGTCCCCCGGGACGAACTGGCTCTGGGGCCAACGTCCTGACTTTC. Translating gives CASSPPGRTGSGANVLTF. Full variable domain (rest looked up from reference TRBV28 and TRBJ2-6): DVKVTQSSRYLVKRTGEKVFLECVQDMDHENMFWYRQDPGLGLRLIYFSYDVKMKEKGDIPEGYSVSREKKERFSLILESASTNQTSMYLCASSPPGRTGSGANVLTFGAGSRLTVL.

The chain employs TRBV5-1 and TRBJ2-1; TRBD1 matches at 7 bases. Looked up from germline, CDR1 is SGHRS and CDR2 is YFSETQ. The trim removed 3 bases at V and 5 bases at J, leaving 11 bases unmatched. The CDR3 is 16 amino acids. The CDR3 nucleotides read TGCGCCAGCAGCTGGGACAGACTCCTAGAAAACAATGAGCAGTTCTTC. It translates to CASSWDRLLENNEQFF.

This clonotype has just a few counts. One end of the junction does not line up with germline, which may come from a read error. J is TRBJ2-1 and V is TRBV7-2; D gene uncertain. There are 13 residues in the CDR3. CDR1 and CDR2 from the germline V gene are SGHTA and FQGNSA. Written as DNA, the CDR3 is TGTGCCAGCAGTTTAGGTCCTAACAATGAGCAGTTCTTC. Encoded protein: CASSLGPNNEQFF.

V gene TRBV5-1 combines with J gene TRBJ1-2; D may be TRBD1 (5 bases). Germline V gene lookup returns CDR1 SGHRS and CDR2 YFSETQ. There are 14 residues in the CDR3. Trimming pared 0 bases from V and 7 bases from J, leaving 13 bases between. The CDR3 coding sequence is TGCGCCAGCAGCTTGGCCCCCCCAGGGTCTGGCTACACCTTC. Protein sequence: CASSLAPPGSGYTF.